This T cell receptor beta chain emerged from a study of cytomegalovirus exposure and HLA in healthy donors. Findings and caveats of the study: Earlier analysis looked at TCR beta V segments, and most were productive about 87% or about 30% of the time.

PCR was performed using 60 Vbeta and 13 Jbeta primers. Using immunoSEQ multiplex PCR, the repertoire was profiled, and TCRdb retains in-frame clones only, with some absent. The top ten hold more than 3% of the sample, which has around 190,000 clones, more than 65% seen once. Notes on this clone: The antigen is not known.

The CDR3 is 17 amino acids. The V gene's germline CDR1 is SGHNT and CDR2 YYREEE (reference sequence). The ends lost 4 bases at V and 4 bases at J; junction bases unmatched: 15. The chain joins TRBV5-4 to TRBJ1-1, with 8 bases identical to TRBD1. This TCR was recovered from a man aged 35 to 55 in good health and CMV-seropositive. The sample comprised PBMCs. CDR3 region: CASSPLGLKTGGTEAFF. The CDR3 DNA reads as TGTGCCAGCAGCCCGTTGGGGCTAAAAACAGGGGGCACTGAAGCTTTCTTT.